This T cell receptor (beta chain) was identified during a study of T cells after yellow fever vaccination. This clonotype showed up just a few times. TCRdb ran MiXCR on the 5' RACE reads and lists one entry per CDR3 protein. The sample includes fewer than 350,000 distinct CDR3 sequences, 7.5% to 9% of them seen just once. The CDR3 length is 14 residues. The germline V gene has CDR1 LGHNA and CDR2 YSLEER. The V end lost 1 base, the J end lost 7 bases, and 13 bases lay between the germline ends. Sequencing was performed on PBMCs, taken on the day of the first yellow fever vaccination. The receptor comes from a man aged 18 to 30 who received the YFV17D yellow fever vaccine. The gene calls are TRBV4-3 and TRBJ1-2; a weak D match, TRBD1 (5 bases). CDR3 loop: CASSQGTGPGGYTF. The CDR3 DNA reads TGCGCCAGCAGCCAAGGAACAGGTCCGGGTGGCTACACCTTC.